This TCR beta chain was found in a study of lymphopenia after photon versus proton radiotherapy (dated by TCRdb to between 2018 and 2021). With regard to the full study: In patients with gastrointestinal tumors who developed high-grade lymphopenia, the study compared the immunological effects of photon radiation therapy with those of proton radiation therapy. The cohort comprised 20 or so patients with gastrointestinal tumors who received either photon or proton therapy and then developed lymphopenia. The goal of the study was to characterize the differences between the two radiation modalities in how they affect the immune system. Results the study describes overall, beyond this receptor: Across the cohort, an inverse correlation was found between a larger post-nadir drop in TCR diversity and overall survival time among patients who died. During treatment, patients who received proton therapy stayed relatively stable, whereas patients who received photon therapy lost naive T cells and TCR diversity and gained effector/memory populations. After the lymphocyte count nadir, repertoires from photon-treated patients showed oligoclonal expansion, particularly of CD8+ Temra cells, and this expansion drove the decline in diversity. The survival association was assessed only in patients who died, and better survival with proton therapy was presented by the authors as a possibility rather than a demonstrated result.

Concerning this clone itself: The specificity of this receptor is unknown. It has no much larger one-base neighbor in the sample; base qualities were not kept.

The method was the immunoSEQ multiplex PCR assay. Alongside multiparametric flow cytometry, deep sequencing of rearranged TCR beta loci was used to profile the T cell repertoires. TCRdb limited this immuneACCESS table to in-frame rearrangements with V and J called. A share of clones is missing; checked studies link under half to unresolved V genes, and the rest is unexplained. The sample data list 55,000 to 70,000 clones, and approximately 87% of these were observed just once. The ten largest account for less than 14% of the sample. CDR1 and CDR2 (LNHDA, SQIVND) derive from the germline V gene (reference sequence). Trimming removed 3 bases from V and 1 base from J, leaving 13 bases between the germline ends. The CDR3 holds 16 amino acids from the cysteine to the phenylalanine. CDR3 DNA only is kept here, 48 bases in frame from base 1.

This receptor was obtained from an elderly man with esophageal cancer. The chain links TRBV19 with TRBJ1-3; no D gene is confidently identified. The specimen was peripheral blood, collected from a patient treated with proton-based radiotherapy. The DNA reads as follows: TGTGCCAGTAGTATCCCCGGCAGGCGGTCTGGAAACACCATATATTTT. This encodes CASSIPGRRSGNTIYF.